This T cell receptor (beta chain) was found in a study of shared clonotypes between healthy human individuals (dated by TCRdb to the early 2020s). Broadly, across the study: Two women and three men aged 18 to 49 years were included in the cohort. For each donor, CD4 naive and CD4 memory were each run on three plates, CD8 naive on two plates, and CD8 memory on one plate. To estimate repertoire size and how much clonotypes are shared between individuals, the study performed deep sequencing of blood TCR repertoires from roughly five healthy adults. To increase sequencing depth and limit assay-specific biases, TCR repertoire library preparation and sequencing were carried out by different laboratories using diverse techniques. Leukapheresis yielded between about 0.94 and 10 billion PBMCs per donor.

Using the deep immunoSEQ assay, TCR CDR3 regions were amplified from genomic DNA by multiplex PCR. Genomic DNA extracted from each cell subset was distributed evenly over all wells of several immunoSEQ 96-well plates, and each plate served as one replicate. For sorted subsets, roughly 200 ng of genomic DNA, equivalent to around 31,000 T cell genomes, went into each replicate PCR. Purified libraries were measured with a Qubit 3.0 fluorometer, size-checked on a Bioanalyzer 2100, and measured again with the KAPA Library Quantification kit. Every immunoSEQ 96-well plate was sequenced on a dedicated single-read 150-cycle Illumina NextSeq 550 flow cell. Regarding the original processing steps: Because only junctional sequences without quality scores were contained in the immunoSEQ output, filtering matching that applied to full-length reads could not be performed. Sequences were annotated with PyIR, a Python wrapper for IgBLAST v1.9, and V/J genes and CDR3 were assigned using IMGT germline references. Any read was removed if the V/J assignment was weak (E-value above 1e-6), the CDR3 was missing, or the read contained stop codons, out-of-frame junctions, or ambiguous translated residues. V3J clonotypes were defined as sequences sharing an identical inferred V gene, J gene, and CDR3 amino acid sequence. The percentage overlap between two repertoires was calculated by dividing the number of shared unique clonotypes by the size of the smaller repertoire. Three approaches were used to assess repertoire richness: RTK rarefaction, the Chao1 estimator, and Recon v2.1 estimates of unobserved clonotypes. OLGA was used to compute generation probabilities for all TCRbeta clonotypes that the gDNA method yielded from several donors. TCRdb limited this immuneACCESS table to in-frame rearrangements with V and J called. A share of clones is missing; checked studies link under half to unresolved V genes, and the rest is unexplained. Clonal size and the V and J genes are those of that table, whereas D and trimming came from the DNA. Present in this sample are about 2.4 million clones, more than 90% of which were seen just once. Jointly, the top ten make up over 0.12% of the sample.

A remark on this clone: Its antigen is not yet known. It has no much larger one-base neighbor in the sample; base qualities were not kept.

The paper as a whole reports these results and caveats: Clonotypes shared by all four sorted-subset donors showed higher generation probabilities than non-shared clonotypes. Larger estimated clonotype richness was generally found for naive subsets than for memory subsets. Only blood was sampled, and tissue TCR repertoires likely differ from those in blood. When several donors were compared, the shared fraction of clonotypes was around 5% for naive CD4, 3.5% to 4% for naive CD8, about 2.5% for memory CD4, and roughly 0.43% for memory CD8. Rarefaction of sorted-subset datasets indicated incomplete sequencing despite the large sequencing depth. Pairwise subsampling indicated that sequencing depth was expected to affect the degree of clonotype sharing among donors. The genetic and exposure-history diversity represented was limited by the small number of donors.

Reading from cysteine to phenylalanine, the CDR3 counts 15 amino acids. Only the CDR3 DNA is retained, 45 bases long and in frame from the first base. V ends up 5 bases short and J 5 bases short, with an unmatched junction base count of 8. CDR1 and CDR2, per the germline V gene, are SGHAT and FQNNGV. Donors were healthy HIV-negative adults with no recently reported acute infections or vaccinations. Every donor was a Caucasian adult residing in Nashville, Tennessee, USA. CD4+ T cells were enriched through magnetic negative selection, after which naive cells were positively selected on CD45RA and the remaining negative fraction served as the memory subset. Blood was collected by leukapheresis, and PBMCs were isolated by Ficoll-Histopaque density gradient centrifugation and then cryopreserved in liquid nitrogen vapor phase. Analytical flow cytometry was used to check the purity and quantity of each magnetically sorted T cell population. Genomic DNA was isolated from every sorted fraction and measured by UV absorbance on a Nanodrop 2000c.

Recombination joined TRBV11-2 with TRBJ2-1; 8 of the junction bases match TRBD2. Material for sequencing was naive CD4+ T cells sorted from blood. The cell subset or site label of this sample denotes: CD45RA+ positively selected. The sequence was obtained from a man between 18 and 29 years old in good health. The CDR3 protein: CASSPERGTHNEQFF. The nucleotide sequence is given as TGTGCCAGCAGCCCCGAGCGGGGGACTCACAATGAGCAGTTCTTC.